This TCR beta chain was sequenced for a study of shared clonotypes between healthy human individuals. Overall study context: The study drew on a couple of women and a few men aged 18 to 49 as donors.

DNA at approximately 200 ng, approximately 30,000 T cell genomes, went into sorted-subset replicate PCRs. TCRdb's table, derived via immunoSEQ multiplex PCR, lists solely in-frame clones and lacks some. The sample consists of about 1.1 million clones, around 78% of them appearing once. Whole-study results and caveats: Generally, naive subsets (rather than memory subsets) showed larger estimated richness.

V lost 1 base to trimming and J lost 12 bases; unmatched junction nucleotides: 24. CDR3 length: 20 residues. Germline CDR1 is GTSNPN and CDR2 is SVGIG (reference sequence). Comments on this clone: Its antigen is unknown.

Donors were healthy HIV-negative adults without recent acute infections or vaccinations. This chain joins TRBV30 and TRBJ2-1; TRBD2 matches 13 bases. This TCR was sampled from a man younger than 35 in good health. Some clones in this sample may be carry-over from other donors' samples. The material sequenced was memory CD4+ T cells from PBMCs. Subset indicated: CD45RA-negative fraction. The CDR3, as DNA: TGTGCCTGGAGTGACAGGGGGAGGCGACTAGCGGGAGGCCCCCGGGATGGGCAGTTCTTC. Translated, it gives CAWSDRGRRLAGGPRDGQFF.